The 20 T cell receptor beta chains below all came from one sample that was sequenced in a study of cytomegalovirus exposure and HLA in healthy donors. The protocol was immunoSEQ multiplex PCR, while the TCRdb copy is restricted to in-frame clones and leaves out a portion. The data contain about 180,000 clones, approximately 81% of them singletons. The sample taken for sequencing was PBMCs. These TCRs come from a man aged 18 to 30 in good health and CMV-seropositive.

The CDR3 loop is CASSGQGAFEPQHF. Written as DNA, the CDR3 is TGTGCCAGCAGCGGGCAGGGGGCGTTTGAGCCCCAGCATTTT. J is TRBJ1-5 and V is TRBV7-9; 8 bases agree with TRBD1. The CDR3 is 14 residues long. J was trimmed by 8 bases and V by 5 bases; bases with no gene match: 8. Looked up from germline, CDR1 is SEHNR and CDR2 is FQNEAQ (reference sequence).

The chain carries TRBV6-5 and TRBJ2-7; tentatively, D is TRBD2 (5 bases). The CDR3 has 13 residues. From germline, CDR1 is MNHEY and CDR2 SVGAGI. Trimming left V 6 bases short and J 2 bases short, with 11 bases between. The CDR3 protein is CASSNDGTYEQYF. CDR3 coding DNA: TGTGCCAGCAGCAACGACGGGACCTACGAGCAGTACTTC.

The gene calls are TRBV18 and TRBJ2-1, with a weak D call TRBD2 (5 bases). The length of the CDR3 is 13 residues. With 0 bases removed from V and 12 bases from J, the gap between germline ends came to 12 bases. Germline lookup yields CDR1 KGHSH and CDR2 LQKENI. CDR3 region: CASSPPDRRRQFF. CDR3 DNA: TGTGCCAGCTCACCACCGGATAGGAGGCGGCAGTTCTTC.

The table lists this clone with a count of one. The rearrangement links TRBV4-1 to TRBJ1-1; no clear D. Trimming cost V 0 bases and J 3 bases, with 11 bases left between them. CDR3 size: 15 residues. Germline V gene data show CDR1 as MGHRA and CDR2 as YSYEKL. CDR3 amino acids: CASSQDYSPDTEAFF. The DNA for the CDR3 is TGCGCCAGCAGCCAAGATTACAGCCCTGACACTGAAGCTTTCTTT.

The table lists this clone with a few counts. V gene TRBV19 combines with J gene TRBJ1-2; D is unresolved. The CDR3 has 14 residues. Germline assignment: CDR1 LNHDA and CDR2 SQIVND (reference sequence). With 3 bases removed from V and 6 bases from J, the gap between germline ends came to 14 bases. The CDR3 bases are TGTGCCAGTAGTATGGCCCCAGGATCGGATGGCTACACCTTC. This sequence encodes CASSMAPGSDGYTF. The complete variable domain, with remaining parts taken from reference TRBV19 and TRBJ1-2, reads DGGITQSPKYLFRKEGQNVTLSCEQNLNHDAMYWYRQDPGQGLRLIYYSQIVNDFQKGDIAEGYSVSREKKESFPLTVTSAQKNPTAFYLCASSMAPGSDGYTFGSGTRLTVV.

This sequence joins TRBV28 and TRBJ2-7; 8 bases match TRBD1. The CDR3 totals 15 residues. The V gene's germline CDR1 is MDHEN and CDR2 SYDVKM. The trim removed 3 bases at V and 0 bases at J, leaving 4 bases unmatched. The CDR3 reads CASSLGDRPSYEQYF. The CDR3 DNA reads TGTGCCAGCAGTTTGGGGGACAGGCCCTCCTACGAGCAGTACTTC.

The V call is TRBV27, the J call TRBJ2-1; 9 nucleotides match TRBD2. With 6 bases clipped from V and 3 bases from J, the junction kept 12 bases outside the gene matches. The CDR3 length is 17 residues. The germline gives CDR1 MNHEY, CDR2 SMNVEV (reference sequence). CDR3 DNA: TGTGCCAGCAGACTAGGCACGCGGGGGGGACTCTACAATGAGCAGTTCTTC. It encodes CASRLGTRGGLYNEQFF.

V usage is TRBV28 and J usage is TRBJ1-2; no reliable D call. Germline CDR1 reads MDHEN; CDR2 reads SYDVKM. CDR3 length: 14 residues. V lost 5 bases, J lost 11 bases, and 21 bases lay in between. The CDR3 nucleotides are TGTGCCAGCAGTGGCGCCAGCGGATCTGTGGGATACACCTTC. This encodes CASSGASGSVGYTF.

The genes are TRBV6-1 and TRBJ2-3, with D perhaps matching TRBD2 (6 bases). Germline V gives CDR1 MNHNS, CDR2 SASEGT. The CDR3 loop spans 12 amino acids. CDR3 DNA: TGTTCGACCAGCTCTAGCGCAGATACGCAGTATTTT. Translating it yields CSTSSSADTQYF.

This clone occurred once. The DNA of the CDR3 is TGCGCCAGCAGCCAAGGACCTCGGACTAGCGGGGGGCCGGGCTCCTACAATGAGCAGTTCTTC. Residues: CASSQGPRTSGGPGSYNEQFF. The rearrangement uses TRBV4-1 and TRBJ2-1; the match to TRBD2 covers 14 bases. The ends lost 1 base at V and 0 bases at J; junction bases unmatched: 11. The CDR3 loop spans 21 amino acids. Germline V lookup: CDR1 MGHRA, CDR2 YSYEKL.

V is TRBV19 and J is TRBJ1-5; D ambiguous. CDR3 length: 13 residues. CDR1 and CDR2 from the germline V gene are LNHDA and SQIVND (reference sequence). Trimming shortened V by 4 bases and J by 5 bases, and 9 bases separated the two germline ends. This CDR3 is CASSRNQDQPQHF. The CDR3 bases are TGTGCCAGTAGTAGGAACCAGGATCAGCCCCAGCATTTT.

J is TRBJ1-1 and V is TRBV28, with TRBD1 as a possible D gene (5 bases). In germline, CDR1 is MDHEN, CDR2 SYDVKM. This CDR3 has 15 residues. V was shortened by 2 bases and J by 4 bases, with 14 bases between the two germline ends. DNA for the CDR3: TGTGCCAGCAGTTTAGATTTAGGGGATAGCACTGAAGCTTTCTTT. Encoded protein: CASSLDLGDSTEAFF.

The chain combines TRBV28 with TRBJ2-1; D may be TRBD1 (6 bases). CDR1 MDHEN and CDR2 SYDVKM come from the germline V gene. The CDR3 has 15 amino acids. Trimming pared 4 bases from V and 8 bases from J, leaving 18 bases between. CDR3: CASSSSPDSWDEQFF. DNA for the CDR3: TGTGCCAGCAGTTCATCGCCGGACAGCTGGGATGAGCAGTTCTTC.

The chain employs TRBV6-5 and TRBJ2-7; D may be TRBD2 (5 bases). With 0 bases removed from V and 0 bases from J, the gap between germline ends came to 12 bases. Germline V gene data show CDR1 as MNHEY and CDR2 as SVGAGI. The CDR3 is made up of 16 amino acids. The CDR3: CASSYSTSSSSYEQYF. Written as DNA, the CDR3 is TGTGCCAGCAGTTACTCTACTAGTTCGTCCTCCTACGAGCAGTACTTC.

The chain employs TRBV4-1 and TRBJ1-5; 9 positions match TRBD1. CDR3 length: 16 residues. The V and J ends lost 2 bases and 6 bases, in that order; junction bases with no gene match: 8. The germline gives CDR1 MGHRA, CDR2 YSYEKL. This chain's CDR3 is CASSQRGQGAAQPQHF. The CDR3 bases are TGCGCCAGCAGCCAACGGGGACAGGGTGCAGCTCAGCCCCAGCATTTT.

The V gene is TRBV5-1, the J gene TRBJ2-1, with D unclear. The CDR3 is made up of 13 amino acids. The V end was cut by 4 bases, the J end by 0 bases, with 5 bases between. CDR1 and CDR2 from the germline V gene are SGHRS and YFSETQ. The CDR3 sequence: CASSTGSYNEQFF. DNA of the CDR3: TGCGCCAGCAGCACCGGCTCCTACAATGAGCAGTTCTTC.

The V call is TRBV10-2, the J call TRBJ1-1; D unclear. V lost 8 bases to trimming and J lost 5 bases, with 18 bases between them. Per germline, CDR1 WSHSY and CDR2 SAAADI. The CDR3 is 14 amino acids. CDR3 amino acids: CASASQGGGTEAFF. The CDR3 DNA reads TGCGCCAGCGCCTCGCAAGGCGGCGGTACTGAAGCTTTCTTT.

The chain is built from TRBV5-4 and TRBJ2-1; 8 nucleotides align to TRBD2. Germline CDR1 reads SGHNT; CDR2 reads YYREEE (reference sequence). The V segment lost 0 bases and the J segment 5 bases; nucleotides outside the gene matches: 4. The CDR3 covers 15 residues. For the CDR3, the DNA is TGTGCCAGCAGCTTGGGGTCTAGCGGGCACAATGAGCAGTTCTTC. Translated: CASSLGSSGHNEQFF.

The CDR3 DNA sequence: TGTGCCAGCAAACAGGATTGGGGGGCTGAAGCTTTCTTT. This codes for CASKQDWGAEAFF. The gene calls are TRBV6-5 and TRBJ1-1, with TRBD1 as a possible D gene (5 bases). With 7 bases removed from V and 6 bases from J, the gap between germline ends came to 15 bases. This CDR3 spans 13 amino acids. The V gene's germline CDR1 is MNHEY and CDR2 SVGAGI.

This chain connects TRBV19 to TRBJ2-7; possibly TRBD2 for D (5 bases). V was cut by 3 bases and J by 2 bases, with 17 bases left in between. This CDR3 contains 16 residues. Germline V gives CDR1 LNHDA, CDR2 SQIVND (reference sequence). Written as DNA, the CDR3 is TGTGCCAGTAGTATTGGGCCACTAGGGTCTCCCTACGAGCAGTACTTC. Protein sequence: CASSIGPLGSPYEQYF.